The sequence of this T cell receptor beta chain was determined in a study of cytotoxic CD8 clonotypes in ibrutinib-treated CLL. Overall study context: The response samples were taken once patients had been treated for a median of about 12 months, range 6 to 36. Mean productive templates were 255,043; mean productive rearrangements were roughly 94,000.

Deletions cut 1 base from V and 8 bases from J, with 11 bases between. Germline CDR1 and CDR2: SGHTA and FQGNSA. This CDR3 comprises 13 residues. TCRdb's table, derived via immunoSEQ multiplex PCR, lists solely in-frame clones and lacks some. Of approximately 45,000 clones in the sample, approximately 69% are singletons; the top ten hold 9.5% to 15%. Whole-study results and caveats: Patients had baseline clonality above age-matched healthy donors, and this clonality moved with circulating CD8+ T-cell counts. Stable or contracted on treatment, public clonotypes were also uncommon.

Details on this clone: No antigen is known for it.

This sample comprised PBMCs, obtained after 12 months of ibrutinib treatment. This TCR was recovered from a human donor with chronic lymphocytic leukemia. The rearrangement links TRBV7-2 to TRBJ1-1; TRBD1 might be the D (6 bases). For the CDR3, the DNA is TGTGCCAGCAGCTTAGGGACGCAGGGGGAAGCTTTCTTT. Protein: CASSLGTQGEAFF.